This T cell receptor beta chain originates from a study of blood T cells in healthy people across ages. Study-level background: Template switching recovered approximately one barcoded beta molecule for every two T cells.

The CDR3 contains 13 residues. Trimming took off 0 bases at V and 8 bases at J, with 11 bases between the two ends. Germline lookup yields CDR1 SGHRS and CDR2 YFSETQ. With a J-beta primer mix and a sample-barcoded 5' primer, a second PCR ran about 7 to 11 cycles. Any given sample supplied a minimum of 2.5 million CDR3-containing paired-end reads. MiXCR, run by TCRdb on the 5' RACE reads, gives a single entry per CDR3 protein. The table records over a million distinct CDR3 sequences, roughly 60% of them present only once. This clonotype occurred many times. The chain is built from TRBV5-1 and TRBJ1-2; no clear D. This TCR was recovered from a man aged 18 to 35 in good health. The specimen was blood. The CDR3 region is CASSLDQVGGYTF. CDR3 bases: TGCGCCAGCAGCTTGGACCAGGTGGGGGGCTACACCTTC.